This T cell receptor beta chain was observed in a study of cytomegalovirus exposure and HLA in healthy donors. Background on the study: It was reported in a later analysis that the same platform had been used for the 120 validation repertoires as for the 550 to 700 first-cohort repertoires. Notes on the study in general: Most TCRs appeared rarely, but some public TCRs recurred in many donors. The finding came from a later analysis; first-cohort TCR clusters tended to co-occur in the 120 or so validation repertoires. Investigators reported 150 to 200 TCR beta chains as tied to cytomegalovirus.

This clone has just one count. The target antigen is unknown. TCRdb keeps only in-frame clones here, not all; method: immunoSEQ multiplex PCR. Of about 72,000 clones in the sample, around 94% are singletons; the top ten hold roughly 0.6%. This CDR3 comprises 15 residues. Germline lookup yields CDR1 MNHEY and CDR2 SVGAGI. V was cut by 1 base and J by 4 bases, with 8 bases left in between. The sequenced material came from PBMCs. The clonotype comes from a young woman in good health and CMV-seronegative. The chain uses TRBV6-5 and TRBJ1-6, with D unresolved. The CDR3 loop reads CASSYYRTYNSPLHF. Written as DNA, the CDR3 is TGTGCCAGCAGTTACTATCGGACTTATAATTCACCCCTCCACTTT.